The entry below describes one T cell receptor (beta chain). The antigen is unknown. Primers: 60 Vbeta forward and 13 Jbeta reverse. TCRdb's copy holds only in-frame clones and misses some; the assay was immunoSEQ multiplex PCR. Of 50,000 to 60,000 clones in the sample, around 73% were seen once. These data belong to a study of cytomegalovirus exposure and HLA in healthy donors. Study summary: Within the Caucasian-associated ancestry cluster were around 81% of the approximately 400 genotyped donors. Findings and limits, study-wide: According to reports, the classifier identified cytomegalovirus status with high specificity and sensitivity. Analyses of presence/absence relied on an assumption of roughly uniform sequencing depth across donors.

Germline V gives CDR1 SGHTA, CDR2 FQGNSA. The V and J ends lost 6 bases and 8 bases, in that order; junction bases with no gene match: 11. CDR3 length: 14 residues. Unrecorded immune exposure was likely among donors, who were nominally healthy when sampled. Sequences were obtained from PBMCs. The clonotype was recovered from a woman aged 40 to 55 in good health and CMV-seropositive. The chain has TRBV7-2 and TRBJ1-2; 8 bases match TRBD1. DNA of the CDR3: TGTGCCAGCAGTCAGGGGGCCCGGGCGGGCGGCTACACCTTC. Amino acids: CASSQGARAGGYTF. The full variable domain, its missing parts supplied by reference TRBV7-2 and TRBJ1-2, is GAGVSQSPSNKVTEKGKDVELRCDPISGHTALYWYRQSLGQGLEFLIYFQGNSAPDKSGLPSDRFSAERTGGSVSTLTIQRTQQEDSAVYLCASSQGARAGGYTFGSGTRLTVV.